Following are 5 T cell receptor beta chains from one sample sequenced in a study of cytomegalovirus exposure and HLA in healthy donors. Only in-frame clones appear in the TCRdb table, and some are missing; sequencing was by immunoSEQ multiplex PCR. This sample has approximately 300,000 clones, with 70% to 90% found just once. Sequenced: PBMCs. The source of these receptors is a woman between 18 and 29 years old in good health and CMV-seronegative.

The chain carries TRBV4-3 and TRBJ1-5; D ambiguous. Germline assignment: CDR1 LGHNA and CDR2 YSLEER. CDR3 length: 14 residues. The V gene lost 0 bases and the J gene lost 4 bases, with 7 bases spanning the gap. CDR3 nucleotide sequence: TGCGCCAGCAGCCAAGAGCGAGGGAATCAGCCCCAGCATTTT. Its protein is CASSQERGNQPQHF.

This sequence joins TRBV27 and TRBJ2-7, with TRBD2 matching over 10 bases. The V gene's germline CDR1 is MNHEY and CDR2 SMNVEV (reference sequence). The CDR3 is 16 amino acids. V gave up 2 bases and J gave up 7 bases; unmatched junction bases: 11. CDR3: CASSLSQLAGSQEQYF. CDR3 DNA: TGTGCCAGCAGTTTAAGCCAACTAGCGGGAAGTCAAGAGCAGTACTTC.

This clone was detected once. The CDR3 sequence: CASSSGTFNTGELFF. The CDR3 coding sequence is TGTGCCAGCAGCTCTGGGACTTTTAACACCGGGGAGCTGTTTTTT. The chain couples TRBV11-2 to TRBJ2-2, with D possibly TRBD2 on 6 matching bases. This CDR3 contains 15 residues. Germline CDR1 reads SGHAT; CDR2 reads FQNNGV. Trimming pared 4 bases from V and 2 bases from J, leaving 11 bases between.

The rearrangement uses TRBV6-6 and TRBJ1-1, with D unresolved. V was pared by 10 bases and J by 1 base, with 10 bases between. Germline V lookup: CDR1 MNHNY, CDR2 SVGAGI (reference sequence). The CDR3 spans 12 residues. CDR3 nucleotides: TGTGCCACAGACTCACCGAACACTGAAGCTTTCTTT. Protein product: CATDSPNTEAFF.

This clone was recorded only once. The J gene is TRBJ2-7, the V gene TRBV7-8, with a possible D match to TRBD1 (6 bases). Germline V CDR1 and CDR2: SGHVS, FQNEAQ. V lost 5 bases, J lost 1 base, and 9 bases lay in between. This CDR3 spans 13 amino acids. CDR3 in DNA: TGTGCCAGCAGCCAAAGGGGGTCCTACGAGCAGTACTTC. Encoded protein: CASSQRGSYEQYF.